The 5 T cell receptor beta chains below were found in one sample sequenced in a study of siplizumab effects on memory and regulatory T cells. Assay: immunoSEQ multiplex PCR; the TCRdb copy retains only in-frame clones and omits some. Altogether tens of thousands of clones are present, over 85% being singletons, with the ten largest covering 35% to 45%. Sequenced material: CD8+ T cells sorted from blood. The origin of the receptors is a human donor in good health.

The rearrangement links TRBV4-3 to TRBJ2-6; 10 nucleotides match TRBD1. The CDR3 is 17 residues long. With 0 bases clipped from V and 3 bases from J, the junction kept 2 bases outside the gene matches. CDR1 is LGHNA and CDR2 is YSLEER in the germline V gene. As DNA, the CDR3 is TGCGCCAGCAGCCAAGACGGGACAGGGGTTGGGGCCAACGTCCTGACTTTC. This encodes CASSQDGTGVGANVLTF.

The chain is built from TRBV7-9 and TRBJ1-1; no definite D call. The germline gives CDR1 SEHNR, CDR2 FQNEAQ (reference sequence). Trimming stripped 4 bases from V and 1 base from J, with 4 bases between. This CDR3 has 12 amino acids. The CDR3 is CASSWRNTEAFF. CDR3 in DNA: TGTGCCAGCAGCTGGAGGAACACTGAAGCTTTCTTT.

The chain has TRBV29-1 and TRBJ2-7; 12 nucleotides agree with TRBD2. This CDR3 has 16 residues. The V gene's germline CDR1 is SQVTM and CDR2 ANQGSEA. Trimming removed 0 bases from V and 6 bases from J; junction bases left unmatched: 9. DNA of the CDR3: TGCAGCGTTGAAGATTGGGAGACTAGCGGGGGTTCCGAGCAGTACTTC. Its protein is CSVEDWETSGGSEQYF.

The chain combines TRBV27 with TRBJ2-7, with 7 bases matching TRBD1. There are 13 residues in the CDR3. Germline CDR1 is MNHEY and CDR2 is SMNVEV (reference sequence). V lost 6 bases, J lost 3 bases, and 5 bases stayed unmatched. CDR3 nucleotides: TGTGCCAGCAGCTCCAGACAGGGCTACGAGCAGTACTTC. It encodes CASSSRQGYEQYF.

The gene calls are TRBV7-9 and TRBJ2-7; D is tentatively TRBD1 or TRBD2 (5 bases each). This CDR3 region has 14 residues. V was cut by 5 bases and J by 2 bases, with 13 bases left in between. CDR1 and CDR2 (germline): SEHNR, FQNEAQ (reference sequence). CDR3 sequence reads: CASSPPGTPYEQYF. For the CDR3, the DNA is TGTGCCAGCAGCCCACCCGGGACCCCCTACGAGCAGTACTTC.